The next 29 T cell receptor beta chains were all read from a single sample in a study of CD8+CD57+ T cells in acquired aplastic anemia. The sequenced patients had an expansion of CD8+CD57+ cells seen by flow cytometry. TCR beta VDJ and CDR3 profiles were obtained from a genomic DNA template. TCRdb redid the calling of the reads with MiXCR, one entry per CDR3 protein. The table lists about 180,000 distinct CDR3 sequences, approximately 48% of them singletons. Sequencing input: sorted CD4+, CD8+, or CD8+CD57+ T cells (not recorded which) from PBMCs. These TCRs come from a human donor with aplastic anemia.

This chain uses TRBV5-1 with TRBJ2-7, with D possibly matching TRBD1 (6 bases). The CDR3 length is 13 residues. With 8 bases removed from V and 4 bases from J, the gap between germline ends came to 16 bases. Germline V gives CDR1 SGHRS, CDR2 YFSETQ. The CDR3 spells CASRTSTGYEQYF. The CDR3 DNA sequence: TGCGCCAGTAGGACTTCTACAGGGTACGAGCAGTACTTC.

This clonotype was recorded many times. J is TRBJ2-2 and V is TRBV7-2; 8 bases match TRBD1. Germline CDR1 is SGHTA and CDR2 is FQGNSA. After removal of 6 bases from V and 4 bases from J, the junction contained 7 bases not matched to a gene. There are 15 residues in the CDR3. This CDR3 is CASSYTGGSTGELFF. The CDR3 DNA is TGTGCCAGCAGTTATACAGGGGGGAGCACCGGGGAGCTGTTTTTT.

The V and J genes are TRBV19 and TRBJ2-5; D is unclear. With 1 base removed from V and 1 base from J, the gap between germline ends came to 7 bases. Germline values: CDR1 LNHDA, CDR2 SQIVND (reference sequence). The CDR3 contains 14 residues. The CDR3 here is CASSIGPTQETQYF. The CDR3 DNA follows: TGTGCCAGTAGTATAGGTCCCACCCAAGAGACCCAGTACTTC.

Regarding this clonotype: This clone may be a read error of a much larger clone one base away. Without the conserved terminal phenylalanine or tryptophan, this CDR3 likely stems from a read error. V is TRBV6-5 and J is TRBJ1-2; tentative D call: TRBD1 (6 bases). Trimming took 0 bases from V and 8 from J, leaving 10 bases between them. The CDR3 extends over 13 amino acids. Per germline, CDR1 MNHEY and CDR2 SVGAGI. The CDR3 loop reads CASSYSTGGGYTS. DNA of the CDR3: TGTGCCAGCAGTTACTCGACAGGAGGCGGCTACACCTCC.

This rearrangement joins TRBV25-1 to TRBJ1-3; possibly TRBD1 for D (5 bases). The germline V gene has CDR1 MGHDK and CDR2 SYGVNS. This CDR3 region has 14 residues. Trimming shortened V by 7 bases and J by 1 base, and 11 bases separated the two germline ends. CDR3 sequence (DNA): TGTGCCAGCATCGGGGCTCGATCTGGAAACACCATATATTTT. Translation: CASIGARSGNTIYF.

There are many counts of this clonotype. The chain employs TRBV9 and TRBJ2-2, with 9 bases lining up with TRBD1. The CDR3 is 17 residues long. The V segment lost 1 base and the J segment 0 bases; nucleotides outside the gene matches: 4. Germline loops: CDR1 SGDLS, CDR2 YYNGEE. The DNA of the CDR3 is TGTGCCAGCAGCGTAAAGCGGGACAGGGCGAACACCGGGGAGCTGTTTTTT. Amino acid sequence: CASSVKRDRANTGELFF.

With respect to this clonotype: This may stem from a read error, because a much larger clone lies one nucleotide away. The genes are TRBV6-1 and TRBJ2-6; 10 bases fit TRBD1. Germline assignment: CDR1 MNHNS and CDR2 SASEGT. CDR3 size: 16 residues. DNA for the CDR3: TGTGCCTGCAGCCTGGGACAGGGGAGCGGGGCCAACGTCCTGACTTTC. Protein product: CACSLGQGSGANVLTF.

The chain has TRBV7-9 and TRBJ2-2; D is perhaps TRBD2 (5 bases). Germline CDR1 and CDR2: SEHNR and FQNEAQ (reference sequence). V was trimmed by 6 bases and J by 6 bases, leaving 14 bases between them. The CDR3 is made up of 14 amino acids. In nucleotides, the CDR3 is TGTGCCAGCAGTCCGATCCGTAGCGCCGGGGAGCTGTTTTTT. Its translation is CASSPIRSAGELFF.

This clonotype occurred a few times. The genes are TRBV18 and TRBJ2-1, with D perhaps being TRBD1 or TRBD2 (6 bases each). Germline assignment: CDR1 KGHSH and CDR2 LQKENI. The V gene lost 3 bases and the J gene lost 13 bases, with 25 bases spanning the gap. The length of the CDR3 is 16 residues. CDR3 DNA sequence: TGTGCCAGCTCACCCATAGCGACAGGACTATCGGGCACACAGTTCTTC. Residues: CASSPIATGLSGTQFF. Based on the CDR3 plus reference TRBV18 and TRBJ2-1, the full variable domain is NAGVMQNPRHLVRRRGQEARLRCSPMKGHSHVYWYRQLPEEGLKFMVYLQKENIIDESGMPKERFSAEFPKEGPSILRIQQVVRGDSAAYFCASSPIATGLSGTQFFGPGTRLTVL.

At least ten counts were recorded for this clonotype. The chain carries TRBV24-1 and TRBJ1-2; 9 nucleotides match TRBD1. CDR1 is KGHDR and CDR2 is SFDVKD in the germline V gene. The CDR3 is 16 residues long. The J segment lost 3 bases and the V segment lost 3 bases, leaving 7 bases of the junction unmatched. The CDR3 sequence is CATSDPNDRGYYGYTF. CDR3 bases: TGTGCCACCAGTGATCCTAACGACAGGGGGTACTATGGCTACACCTTC.

As DNA, the CDR3 is TGTGCCAGCAGGGCCTATAATTCACCCCTCCACTTT. Protein product: CASRAYNSPLHF. The chain carries TRBV2 and TRBJ1-6; unclear D gene. The CDR3 runs to 12 residues. V was pared by 6 bases and J by 2 bases, with 2 bases between. The germline gives CDR1 SNHLY, CDR2 FYNNEI.

Regarding this clonotype: At one boundary the junction diverges from the germline segment, which might be a read error. The V and J genes are TRBV28 and TRBJ2-1; no definite D call. Germline V gene data show CDR1 as MDHEN and CDR2 as SYDVKM. The CDR3 totals 11 residues. CDR3 nucleotide sequence: TGTGCTAGCACCATTGGGGATGAGCAGTTCTTC. This translates into CASTIGDEQFF.

This clonotype was seen more than once but under ten times. The CDR3 DNA reads as TGTGCCAGCAGCAGGGACTCCGACTTCCCAGATACGCAGTATTTT. It specifies CASSRDSDFPDTQYF. The rearrangement joins TRBV2 to TRBJ2-3; a weak D match, TRBD2 (6 bases). The V gene lost 6 bases and the J gene lost 4 bases, with 17 bases spanning the gap. Per the germline V gene, CDR1 is SNHLY and CDR2 is FYNNEI. This CDR3 comprises 15 residues.

This clonotype has more than one count but fewer than ten. The chain is built from TRBV15 and TRBJ2-5; D uncertain. This CDR3 is 12 amino acids long. With 3 bases removed from V and 2 bases from J, the gap between germline ends came to 4 bases. Germline-derived CDR1 and CDR2 are LNHNV and YYDKDF (reference sequence). The CDR3: CATSRVQETQYF. The CDR3 DNA follows: TGTGCCACCAGCAGGGTACAAGAGACCCAGTACTTC.

This clonotype was detected many times. In DNA, the CDR3 is TGTGCCAGCAGTGATCCCGCGGGGAGCACTGAAGCTTTCTTT. Its protein is CASSDPAGSTEAFF. This chain connects TRBV2 to TRBJ1-1; no clear D. Germline V gene data show CDR1 as SNHLY and CDR2 as FYNNEI. Trimming cost V 3 bases and J 4 bases, with 12 bases left between them. The length of the CDR3 is 14 residues.

The table lists this clonotype with many counts. The rearrangement uses TRBV5-6 and TRBJ2-1; D is undetermined. Germline V gene sequence: CDR1 SGHDT, CDR2 YYEEEE. The CDR3 totals 14 residues. Trimming took off 4 bases at V and 3 bases at J, with 11 bases between the two ends. Written as DNA, the CDR3 is TGTGCCAGCAGCCCGCCAGGTGGCTACAATGAGCAGTTCTTC. Translating it yields CASSPPGGYNEQFF. Looking up the rest from reference TRBV5-6 and TRBJ2-1 gives the full variable domain: DAGVTQSPTHLIKTRGQQVTLRCSPKSGHDTVSWYQQALGQGPQFIFQYYEEEERQRGNFPDRFSGHQFPNYSSELNVNALLLGDSALYLCASSPPGGYNEQFFGPGTRLTVL.

The chain has TRBV29-1 and TRBJ1-1; TRBD1 aligns across 7 bases. Trimming cost V 7 bases and J 1 base; bases outside gene matches: 9. CDR1 is SQVTM and CDR2 is ANQGSEA in the germline V gene. The length of the CDR3 is 14 residues. The CDR3 is CSARGTAQNTEAFF. The CDR3 DNA follows: TGCAGCGCCCGCGGGACAGCTCAGAACACTGAAGCTTTCTTT.

This clonotype has more than one count but fewer than ten. The gene calls are TRBV5-1 and TRBJ2-2; 8 bases are a match to TRBD1. Germline trimming cut 2 bases from V and 1 base from J; bases unmatched to any gene: 4. The CDR3 has 16 residues. In germline, CDR1 is SGHRS, CDR2 YFSETQ. The CDR3 sequence: CASSFSGGKNTGELFF. The CDR3, as DNA: TGCGCCAGCAGCTTTTCAGGGGGCAAGAACACCGGGGAGCTGTTTTTT.

This sequence joins TRBV20-1 and TRBJ2-5; 8 bases fit TRBD1. The germline CDR1 and CDR2 sequences are DFQATT and SNEGSKA (reference sequence). The CDR3 sequence is 14 residues long. The V segment lost 4 bases and the J segment 1 base; nucleotides outside the gene matches: 5. CDR3 in DNA: TGCAGTGCTAAGCGACAGGGGCGCCAAGAGACCCAGTACTTC. This gives the protein CSAKRQGRQETQYF.

This clonotype has at least ten counts. The chain uses TRBV29-1 and TRBJ1-1; D uncertain. This CDR3 has 12 residues. Per germline, CDR1 SQVTM and CDR2 ANQGSEA. Between the trimmed V and J ends, which lost 6 bases and 1 base, there was a span of 9 bases. In DNA, the CDR3 is TGCAGCGTCACTATAGGGAACACTGAAGCTTTCTTT. Translated: CSVTIGNTEAFF. The full variable domain, its missing parts supplied by reference TRBV29-1 and TRBJ1-1, is SAVISQKPSRDICQRGTSLTIQCQVDSQVTMMFWYRQQPGQSLTLIATANQGSEATYESGFVIDKFPISRPNLTFSTLTVSNMSPEDSSIYLCSVTIGNTEAFFGQGTRLTVV.

Of note for this clonotype: One base away lies a much larger clone, so this may be a sequencing read error. The gene calls are TRBV12-1 and TRBJ2-3; TRBD2 is the table's D call, not checked against the DNA. TRBV12-1 is a listed pseudogene. The CDR3 covers 16 residues. CDR3 protein: CASSCGLAGDTDTQYF. The CDR3 bases are TGTGCCAGCAGCTGCGGACTAGCGGGGGACACAGATACGCAGTATTTT.

This clonotype was recorded at least ten times. The chain recombines TRBV19 with TRBJ1-5; TRBD1 might be the D (6 bases). Germline CDR1 and CDR2: LNHDA and SQIVND (reference sequence). V lost 3 bases and J 4 bases, leaving 16 bases between the germline ends. This CDR3 is built from 16 residues. CDR3 bases: TGTGCCAGTAGTATGTCGGGGGGGCGGAGAAATCAGCCCCAGCATTTT. It is translated as CASSMSGGRRNQPQHF.

The V and J genes are TRBV9 and TRBJ2-1; D might be TRBD1 or TRBD2, each matching 6 bases. Trimming left V 2 bases short and J 2 bases short, with 14 bases between. The CDR3 has 16 residues. Germline CDR1 SGDLS, CDR2 YYNGEE. The DNA for the CDR3 is TGTGCCAGCAGCGTCAAGGGGGGTGGCCCCTACAATGAGCAGTTCTTC. Protein product: CASSVKGGGPYNEQFF.

This clonotype was seen only once. At one end the junction does not follow the germline gene, possibly because of a read error. V usage is TRBV2 and J usage is TRBJ1-1; tentative D call: TRBD1 (5 bases). This CDR3 contains 13 residues. Germline assignment: CDR1 SNHLY and CDR2 FYNNEI. The CDR3: CASTEQADTEAFF. The CDR3 DNA reads as TGTGCCAGCACTGAACAGGCGGACACTGAAGCTTTCTTT.

Turning to this clonotype: A much larger clone lies a single base off, so this may be a read error. The chain has TRBV12-3 or TRBV12-4 and TRBJ2-5; perhaps TRBD1 as D (6 bases). V was trimmed by 10 bases and J by 2 bases, leaving 23 bases between them. The CDR3 totals 16 residues. The CDR3, as DNA: TGTGCCACCAAATGGGGGCGCAACGCTATACAAGAGACCCAGTACTTC. It encodes CATKWGRNAIQETQYF.

Comments on this clonotype: Because the CDR3 is missing its conserved closing phenylalanine or tryptophan, this is likely a read error. The rearrangement uses TRBV12-3 or TRBV12-4 and TRBJ2-7; a possible D gene is TRBD1 (6 bases). This CDR3 comprises 12 residues. V shed 6 bases and J shed 3 bases, with 9 bases lying between them. CDR3 in DNA: TGTGCCAGCAGGGACAGCCTCTACGAGCAGTACCTC. Its translation is CASRDSLYEQYL.

This clonotype was picked up a small number of times. J is TRBJ2-7 and V is TRBV7-3; D is unclear. The V end was cut by 5 bases, the J end by 4 bases, with 12 bases between. Germline V gives CDR1 SGHTA, CDR2 FQGTGA. CDR3 size: 13 residues. CDR3: CASSPDGPYEQYF. CDR3 coding DNA: TGTGCCAGCAGCCCGGACGGCCCTTACGAGCAGTACTTC.

As concerns this clonotype: A much larger clone differs by one base, so this may be a read error. The chain joins TRBV14 to TRBJ2-2; D may correspond to TRBD1 or TRBD2 (6 bases each). CDR1 and CDR2 (germline): SGHDN, FVKESK. This CDR3 region has 17 residues. The DNA for the CDR3 is TGTGCCAGCAGCCAATATACCGGGACACTGAACACCGGGGGGCTGTTTTTT. Translated: CASSQYTGTLNTGGLFF.

This clonotype was detected only once. This is likely a read error, given that the CDR3 carries no conserved phenylalanine or tryptophan at its end. The J gene is TRBJ2-3, the V gene TRBV7-9, with TRBD2 identical over 9 bases. CDR3 length equals 14 residues. CDR1 and CDR2 (germline): SEHNR, FQNEAQ (reference sequence). CDR3 sequence (DNA): TGTGTCAGCAGCGCCAGGACTAGCGCCGATACGCAGTATCTT. The encoded protein is CVSSARTSADTQYL.